The present entry profiles one TCR beta chain with its context. Data came from immunoSEQ multiplex PCR; TCRdb stores just in-frame clones and leaves some out. The profile shows roughly 40,000 clones, roughly 93% of them singletons. The sample is drawn from a study of T cell changes during pregnancy in multiple sclerosis. The CDR3 is 16 amino acids. CDR1 and CDR2 from the germline V gene are SGHTA and FQGTGA. V trimming: 4 bases; J trimming: 8 bases; junction bases outside the gene matches: 10. The rearrangement joins TRBV7-3 to TRBJ2-3, with 12 bases identical to TRBD2. The sample consisted of CD4+ T cells from peripheral blood mononuclear cells, taken after pregnancy. This clonotype originated in a female donor with multiple sclerosis, enrolled in a pregnancy study. The CDR3, as DNA: TGTGCCAGCAGCTCTAGCGGGGGGGCCGTCGGGACTACGCAGTATTTT. This gives the protein CASSSSGGAVGTTQYF.